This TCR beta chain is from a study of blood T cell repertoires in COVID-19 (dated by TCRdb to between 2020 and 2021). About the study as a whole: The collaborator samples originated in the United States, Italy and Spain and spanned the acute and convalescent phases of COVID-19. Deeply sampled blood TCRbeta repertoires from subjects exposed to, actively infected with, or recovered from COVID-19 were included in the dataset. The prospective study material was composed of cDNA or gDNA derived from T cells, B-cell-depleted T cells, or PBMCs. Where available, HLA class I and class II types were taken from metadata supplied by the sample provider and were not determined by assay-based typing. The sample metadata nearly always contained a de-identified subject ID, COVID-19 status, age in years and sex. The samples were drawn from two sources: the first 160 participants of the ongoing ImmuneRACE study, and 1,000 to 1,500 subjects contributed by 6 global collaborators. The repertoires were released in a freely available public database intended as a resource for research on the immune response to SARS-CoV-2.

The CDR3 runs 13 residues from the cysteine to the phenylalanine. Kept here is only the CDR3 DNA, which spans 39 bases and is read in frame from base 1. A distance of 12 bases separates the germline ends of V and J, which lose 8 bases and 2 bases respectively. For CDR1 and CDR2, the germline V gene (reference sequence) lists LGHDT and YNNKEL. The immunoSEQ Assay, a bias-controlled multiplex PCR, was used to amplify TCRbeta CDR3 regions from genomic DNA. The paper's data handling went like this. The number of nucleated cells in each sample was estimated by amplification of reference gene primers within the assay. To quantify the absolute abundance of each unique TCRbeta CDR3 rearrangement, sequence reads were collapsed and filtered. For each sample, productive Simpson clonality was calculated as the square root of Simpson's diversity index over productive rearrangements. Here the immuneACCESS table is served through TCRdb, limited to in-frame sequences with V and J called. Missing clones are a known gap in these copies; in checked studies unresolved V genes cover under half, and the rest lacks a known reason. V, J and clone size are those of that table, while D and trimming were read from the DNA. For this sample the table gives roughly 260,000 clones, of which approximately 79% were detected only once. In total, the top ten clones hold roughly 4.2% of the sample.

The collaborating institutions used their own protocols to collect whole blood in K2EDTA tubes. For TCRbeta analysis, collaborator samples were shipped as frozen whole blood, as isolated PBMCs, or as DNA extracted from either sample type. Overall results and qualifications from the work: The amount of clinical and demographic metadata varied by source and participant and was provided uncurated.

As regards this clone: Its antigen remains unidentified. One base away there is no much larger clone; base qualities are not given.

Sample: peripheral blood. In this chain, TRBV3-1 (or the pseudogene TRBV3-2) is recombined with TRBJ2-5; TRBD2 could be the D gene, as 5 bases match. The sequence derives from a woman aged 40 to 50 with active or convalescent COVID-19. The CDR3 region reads CASGPGLQETQYF. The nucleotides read TGTGCCAGCGGCCCGGGGTTACAAGAGACCCAGTACTTC.